The 9 T cell receptor beta chains given below trace back to one sample, sequenced in a study of blood T cells in healthy people across ages. It was with a sample-barcoded 5' primer and a J-beta primer mix that a second PCR of roughly 6 to 12 cycles was run. TCRdb analysed the 5' RACE reads with MiXCR anew, one entry per CDR3 protein. Found here are more than 1.4 million distinct CDR3 sequences, around 39% of them singletons; the top ten hold 7.9%. Sequenced material: blood. The receptors here all came from a woman under 30 in good health.

The chain couples TRBV20-1 to TRBJ2-7, with 9 positions matching TRBD2. CDR3 length: 16 residues. CDR1 and CDR2 (germline): DFQATT, SNEGSKA (reference sequence). The ends lost 1 base at V and 1 base at J; junction bases unmatched: 8. CDR3 sequence: CSARGASGEASYEQYF. The CDR3 DNA reads TGCAGTGCTAGAGGGGCTAGCGGGGAAGCTTCCTACGAGCAGTACTTC.

This clonotype was counted at least ten times. This CDR3 is CSVDQSTWEQYF. The CDR3 nucleotides are TGCAGCGTTGATCAGTCTACTTGGGAGCAGTACTTC. This chain connects TRBV29-1 to TRBJ2-7; no definite D call. The V and J ends lost 3 bases and 7 bases respectively, with 13 bases between them. CDR3 length: 12 amino acids. Germline assignment: CDR1 SQVTM and CDR2 ANQGSEA.

The chain is built from TRBV25-1 and TRBJ1-2; maybe TRBD1 (6 bases). Germline V gives CDR1 MGHDK, CDR2 SYGVNS. The CDR3 runs to 14 residues. Deletions cut 4 bases from V and 7 bases from J, with 16 bases between. The CDR3 DNA reads as TGTGCCAGCAGTGTCTCGGGGGGCAGTGGTGGCTACACCTTC. Protein: CASSVSGGSGGYTF.

This clonotype has more than one count but fewer than ten. The J gene is TRBJ2-3, the V gene TRBV20-1; TRBD1 or TRBD2 may be the D gene (5 bases each). Looked up from germline, CDR1 is DFQATT and CDR2 is SNEGSKA (reference sequence). The CDR3 consists of 17 residues. Between the trimmed V and J ends, which lost 0 bases and 5 bases, there was a span of 21 bases. CDR3 residues: CSARDPLFGGVKDTQYF. The CDR3 nucleotides read TGCAGTGCTAGAGACCCCTTGTTTGGGGGAGTGAAAGATACGCAGTATTTT.

V usage is TRBV13 and J usage is TRBJ2-1; 7 bases map to TRBD1. The J segment lost 7 bases and the V segment lost 5 bases, leaving 5 bases of the junction unmatched. The germline V gene encodes CDR1 PRHDT and CDR2 FYEKMQ (reference sequence). This CDR3 spans 13 amino acids. In nucleotides, the CDR3 is TGTGCCAGCAGCACCCTGACAGGGAATGAGCAGTTCTTC. Residues: CASSTLTGNEQFF.

This clonotype was picked up a small number of times. This chain joins TRBV5-6 and TRBJ2-6; TRBD2 might be the D (6 bases). Germline lookup yields CDR1 SGHDT and CDR2 YYEEEE. The ends were cut back, 5 bases at V and 1 base at J, with 16 bases in the middle. The CDR3 contains 17 residues. CDR3 protein: CASSLRDLSSGANVLTF. The CDR3 DNA reads TGTGCCAGCAGTCTACGGGACTTAAGTTCTGGGGCCAACGTCCTGACTTTC.

A few counts support this clonotype. This chain links TRBV5-1 with TRBJ1-2; D not certain. The CDR3 length is 14 residues. Germline values: CDR1 SGHRS, CDR2 YFSETQ. Trimming stripped 0 bases from V and 6 bases from J, with 12 bases between. CDR3 nucleotides: TGCGCCAGCAGCTTGGCAAGAAAAAACGATGGCTACACCTTC. Translation gives CASSLARKNDGYTF.

The chain is built from TRBV7-2 and TRBJ2-7; TRBD2 might be the D (6 bases). The germline gives CDR1 SGHTA, CDR2 FQGNSA. Deletions cut 5 bases from V and 3 bases from J, with 20 bases between. CDR3 length: 16 residues. CDR3 DNA: TGTGCCAGCAGCCCAGGTGAGGGGAGGATCCTCTACGAGCAGTACTTC. This encodes CASSPGEGRILYEQYF.

The sample holds a few counts of this clonotype. The chain joins TRBV29-1 to TRBJ2-1; 8 positions agree with TRBD2. Looked up from germline, CDR1 is SQVTM and CDR2 is ANQGSEA. Trimming cost V 1 base and J 0 bases; bases outside gene matches: 8. The CDR3 loop spans 17 amino acids. The CDR3 bases are TGCAGCGTTGAAGGTCTACTAGCGGAAAGCTCCTACAATGAGCAGTTCTTC. It yields the protein CSVEGLLAESSYNEQFF.